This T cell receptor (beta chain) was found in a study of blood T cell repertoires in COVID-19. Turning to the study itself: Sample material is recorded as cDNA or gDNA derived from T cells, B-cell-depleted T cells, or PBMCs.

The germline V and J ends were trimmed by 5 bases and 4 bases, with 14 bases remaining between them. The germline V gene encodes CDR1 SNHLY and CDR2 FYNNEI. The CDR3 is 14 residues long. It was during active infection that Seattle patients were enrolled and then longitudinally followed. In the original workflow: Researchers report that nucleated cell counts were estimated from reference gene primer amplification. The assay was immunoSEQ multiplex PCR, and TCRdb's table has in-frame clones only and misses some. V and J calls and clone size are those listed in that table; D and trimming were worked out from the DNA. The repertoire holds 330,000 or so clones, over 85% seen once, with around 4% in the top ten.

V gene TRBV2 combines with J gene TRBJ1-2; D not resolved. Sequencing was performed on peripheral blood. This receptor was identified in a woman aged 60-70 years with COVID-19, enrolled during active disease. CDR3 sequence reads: CASSPPRKIYGYTF. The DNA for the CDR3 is TGTGCCAGCAGTCCCCCCAGGAAAATCTATGGCTACACCTTC.